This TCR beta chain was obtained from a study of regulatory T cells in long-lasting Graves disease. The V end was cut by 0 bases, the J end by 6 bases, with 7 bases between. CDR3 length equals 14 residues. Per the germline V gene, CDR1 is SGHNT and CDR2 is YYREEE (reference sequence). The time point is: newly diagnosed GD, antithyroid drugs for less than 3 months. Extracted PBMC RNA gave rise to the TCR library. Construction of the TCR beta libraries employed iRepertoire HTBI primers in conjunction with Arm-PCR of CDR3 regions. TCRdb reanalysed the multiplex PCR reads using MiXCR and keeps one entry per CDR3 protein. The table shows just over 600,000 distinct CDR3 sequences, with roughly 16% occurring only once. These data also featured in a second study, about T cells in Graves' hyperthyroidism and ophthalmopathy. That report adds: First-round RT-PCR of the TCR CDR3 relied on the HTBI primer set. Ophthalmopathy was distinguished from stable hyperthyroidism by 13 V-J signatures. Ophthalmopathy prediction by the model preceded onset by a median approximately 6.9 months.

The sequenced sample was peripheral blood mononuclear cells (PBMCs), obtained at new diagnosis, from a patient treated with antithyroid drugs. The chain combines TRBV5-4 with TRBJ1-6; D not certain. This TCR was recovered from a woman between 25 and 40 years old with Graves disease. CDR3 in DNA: TGTGCCAGCAGCTTGGATGTCGGTAATTCACCCCTCCACTTT. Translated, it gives CASSLDVGNSPLHF.